The rows below give T cell receptor beta chains drawn from one sample of a study of blood T cell repertoires in COVID-19. Sequencing used immunoSEQ multiplex PCR; TCRdb keeps in-frame clones, though not all of them. The table includes about 200,000 clones, around nine tenths detected once. The sequencing input was peripheral blood. These receptors were taken from a man aged 18 to 30 with active or convalescent COVID-19. Both conserved end residues are trimmed from each CDR3.

J gene	V gene	CDR3 protein
TRBJ2-7	TRBV7-9	ASSRGSNSGEQY
TRBJ2-2	TRBV7-2	ASSLWDRGSGELF
TRBJ1-2	TRBV29-1	SVGGTGGGYGYT
TRBJ2-1	TRBV5-6	ASSRRGKATLHNEQF
TRBJ2-7	TRBV6-5	ASSKDGTGDYEQY
TRBJ2-1	TRBV29-1	SVVWSSGIFYNEQF
TRBJ2-7	TRBV27	ASSSKEPGLAYEQY
TRBJ1-2	TRBV27	ASRSRQGAVDYGYT
TRBJ2-3	TRBV24-1	ATSDGGSETQY
TRBJ1-2	TRBV30	AWSVIGGYGYT
TRBJ2-5	TRBV5-1	ASSLAGTSAGETQY
TRBJ2-1	TRBV5-1	ASSFGASWGTGMRHNEQF
TRBJ2-5	TRBV3-1/TRBV3-2	ASSPLRLAGGGETQY
TRBJ2-1	TRBV6-5	ASSFSGRLQEQF
TRBJ1-2	TRBV19	ASSTPRTGGYGYT
TRBJ1-1	TRBV6-5	ASSYHRGNTEAF
TRBJ2-2	TRBV11-2	ASSTGFMGTGELF
TRBJ1-6	TRBV9	ASSGGTVNSPLH
TRBJ1-3	TRBV5-8	ASSLEEGSGNTIY
TRBJ2-1	TRBV27	ASSPRLAGGPGYNEQF
TRBJ1-4	TRBV6-5	ASSYGLGQGNEKLF
TRBJ2-7	TRBV23-1	ARSSYPGGEQY
TRBJ1-5	TRBV5-4	ASSLHPDRIFNQPQH
TRBJ2-5	TRBV3-1/TRBV3-2	ASSQPSQFQETQY
TRBJ1-5	TRBV6-6	ASSPQPSTPYSNQPQH
TRBJ1-2	TRBV6-5	ASRDSEANYGYT
TRBJ1-1	TRBV5-1	ASSLRQGAGEAF
TRBJ1-2	TRBV30	AWSPSDRGHGYT
TRBJ2-7	TRBV27	ASNRQGGLEQY